A selection of T cell receptor beta chains follows, all from one sample in a study of OX40 agonist ivuxolimab in advanced cancers. Measured with immunoSEQ multiplex PCR; TCRdb has only the in-frame clones, and not every one. Of around 120,000 clones in the sample, 75% to 90% were seen once. The sequencing used CD4+ or CD8+ T cells sorted from blood, collected in a trial of the OX40 agonist ivuxolimab. These receptors were taken from an adult with an advanced solid tumor such as melanoma, head and neck, liver or kidney cancer. Both conserved end residues are part of each CDR3. A D gene is named only where the DNA matches it firmly. Clone size, where shown, is once, few, many, or a class for clones that have expanded.

>TRBJ1-5|-|TRBV7-8|-
CASSPGGVQPQHF
TGTGCCAGCAGCCCAGGTGGGGTTCAGCCCCAGCATTTT
>TRBJ2-5|-|TRBV29-1|TRBD1
CSVGGQLQETQYF
TGCAGCGTTGGGGGACAGCTGCAAGAGACCCAGTACTTC
>TRBJ1-2|few|TRBV6-5|TRBD1
CASNDRGGYTF
TGTGCCAGCAATGACAGGGGTGGCTACACCTTC
>TRBJ1-6|-|TRBV2|TRBD1
CASSLHRGNSPLHF
TGTGCCAGCAGTCTTCACAGGGGAAATTCACCCCTCCACTTT
>TRBJ1-2|-|TRBV27|TRBD1
CASRAGGGGGYTF
TGTGCCAGCAGGGCGGGAGGGGGCGGCGGCTACACCTTC
>TRBJ2-2|-|TRBV6-1|-
CASNGGPNTGELFF
TGTGCCAGCAATGGCGGCCCGAACACCGGGGAGCTGTTTTTT
>TRBJ1-2|-|TRBV6-6|-
CASSPGANYGYTF
TGTGCCAGCAGTCCCGGGGCAAACTATGGCTACACCTTC
>TRBJ1-2|once|TRBV15|TRBD1
CATRPGRGQGYGYTF
TGTGCCACCAGACCCGGCAGGGGGCAGGGCTATGGCTACACCTTC
>TRBJ1-1|-|TRBV14|-
CASSKQMNTEAFF
TGTGCCAGCAGCAAACAGATGAACACTGAAGCTTTCTTT
>TRBJ2-7|-|TRBV7-3|TRBD1
CASSLTSGQGNHEQYF
TGTGCCAGCAGCTTAACGTCGGGACAGGGAAACCACGAGCAGTACTTC
>TRBJ1-4|many|TRBV13|-
CASSNQGREEKLFF
TGTGCCAGCAGCAACCAGGGGAGGGAGGAAAAACTGTTTTTT
>TRBJ1-2|-|TRBV6-5|-
CASSLRGDGYTF
TGTGCCAGCAGTTTACGGGGTGATGGCTACACCTTC
>TRBJ2-4|-|TRBV28|-
CASRTPGGGAIQYF
TGTGCCAGCAGAACCCCCGGTGGGGGGGCCATTCAGTACTTC
>TRBJ2-7|-|TRBV6-6|-
CASSQKTGPLGEQYF
TGTGCCAGCAGCCAGAAAACAGGGCCCCTTGGCGAGCAGTACTTC
>TRBJ2-1|once|TRBV5-1|TRBD1
CASSQMGQGHNEQFF
TGCGCCAGCAGCCAAATGGGACAGGGGCACAATGAGCAGTTCTTC
>TRBJ1-2|-|TRBV27|TRBD1
CASSPLGQGNYGYTF
TGTGCCAGCAGCCCCTTGGGACAGGGGAACTATGGCTACACCTTC
>TRBJ2-3|-|TRBV10-3|TRBD2
CAISISGGGLGDTQYF
TGTGCCATCAGTATTAGCGGGGGGGGACTGGGAGATACGCAGTATTTT
>TRBJ1-3|-|TRBV6-5|-
CASSLTWLSGNTIYF
TGTGCCAGCAGTTTAACATGGTTGTCTGGAAACACCATATATTTT
>TRBJ2-2|-|TRBV9|-
CASSPSSLANTGELFF
TGTGCCAGCAGCCCCTCTTCGTTAGCGAACACCGGGGAGCTGTTTTTT
>TRBJ2-3|once|TRBV6-4|TRBD2
CASTPTSGDTQYF
TGTGCCAGCACCCCGACTAGCGGAGATACGCAGTATTTT
>TRBJ1-1|-|TRBV7-2|-
CASSLNPGTEAFF
TGTGCCAGCAGCTTAAATCCTGGGACTGAAGCTTTCTTT
>TRBJ1-1|-|TRBV7-2|TRBD1
CASSLMGQGRTEAFF
TGTGCCAGCAGCCTAATGGGACAGGGAAGGACTGAAGCTTTCTTT
>TRBJ1-2|-|TRBV2|TRBD1
CASNQGQGSYGYTF
TGTGCCAGCAATCAAGGACAGGGATCCTATGGCTACACCTTC
>TRBJ2-5|-|TRBV6-1|TRBD1
CASMPAGGQETQYF
TGTGCCAGCATGCCCGCAGGGGGCCAAGAGACCCAGTACTTC
>TRBJ1-5|-|TRBV10-3|TRBD1
CAISEGQVGQPQHF
TGTGCCATCAGTGAAGGACAGGTCGGCCAGCCCCAGCATTTT
>TRBJ2-5|once|TRBV6-6|TRBD2
CASRTSGGQETQYF
TGTGCCAGTAGGACTAGCGGGGGCCAAGAGACCCAGTACTTC
>TRBJ1-1|once|TRBV5-1|-
CASSREGGGAVTEAFF
TGCGCCAGCAGCCGGGAGGGGGGTGGTGCCGTCACTGAAGCTTTCTTT
>TRBJ2-7|-|TRBV6-4|TRBD1
CASSMDRRYEQYF
TGTGCCAGCAGTATGGACAGGAGGTACGAGCAGTACTTC
>TRBJ1-5|-|TRBV19|-
CASRYSNQPQHF
TGTGCCAGCCGCTATAGCAATCAGCCCCAGCATTTT
>TRBJ1-3|-|TRBV19|-
CASSPSQGDWDTIYF
TGTGCCAGTAGTCCGTCTCAGGGTGATTGGGACACCATATATTTT
>TRBJ1-2|-|TRBV19|-
CASSSQGSRGNYGYTF
TGTGCCAGTAGTTCTCAGGGCTCCCGGGGGAACTATGGCTACACCTTC
>TRBJ1-5|-|TRBV6-5|TRBD1
CASSYSRGDQPQHF
TGTGCCAGCAGTTACTCCAGGGGGGATCAGCCCCAGCATTTT
>TRBJ2-3|-|TRBV10-3|TRBD2
CAIRPTSGGTDTQYF
TGTGCCATCAGACCCACTAGCGGGGGGACAGATACGCAGTATTTT
>TRBJ2-5|-|TRBV28|-
CASSPSWGPETQYF
TGTGCCAGCAGTCCCTCATGGGGACCGGAGACCCAGTACTTC
>TRBJ2-5|-|TRBV30|TRBD1
CAWSVGTGGRAQYF
TGTGCCTGGAGTGTGGGGACAGGAGGAAGGGCCCAGTACTTC
>TRBJ2-2|-|TRBV7-2|TRBD1
CASSIGQVGGELFF
TGTGCCAGCAGCATTGGACAGGTCGGAGGGGAGCTGTTTTTT
>TRBJ1-5|-|TRBV18|TRBD1
CASSRGQGTISTQHF
TGTGCCAGCTCACGGGGACAGGGGACAATCAGCACCCAGCATTTT
>TRBJ2-7|-|TRBV7-2|-
CASRTTYEQYF
TGTGCCAGCAGGACTACCTACGAGCAGTACTTC
>TRBJ2-1|-|TRBV18|TRBD2
CASSEASGGNEQFF
TGTGCCAGCTCAGAGGCTAGCGGGGGCAATGAGCAGTTCTTC
>TRBJ1-4|-|TRBV18|-
CASSTTRSTNEKLFF
TGTGCCAGCTCAACCACTAGGTCTACTAATGAAAAACTGTTTTTT
>TRBJ2-5|-|TRBV7-8|-
CASSQDRKETQYF
TGTGCCAGCAGCCAGGACCGAAAAGAGACCCAGTACTTC
>TRBJ2-1|-|TRBV12-1|-
CASSFGASGYNEQFF
TGTGCCAGCAGCTTTGGCGCTAGCGGGTACAATGAGCAGTTCTTC
>TRBJ2-5|-|TRBV4-3|-
CASSQDARGPQTQYF
TGCGCCAGCAGCCAAGATGCTCGGGGCCCTCAAACCCAGTACTTC
>TRBJ2-5|-|TRBV4-1|-
CASSQGRAQETQYF
TGCGCCAGCAGCCAAGGCCGGGCCCAAGAGACCCAGTACTTC
>TRBJ1-4|-|TRBV15|-
CATSREGKTNEKLFF
TGTGCCACCAGCAGAGAGGGGAAGACTAATGAAAAACTGTTTTTT